This T cell receptor beta chain was recorded in a study of cytomegalovirus exposure and HLA in healthy donors. The study, taken as a whole, reports: Among CMV-associated TCR beta chains, most appeared HLA-restricted in a later analysis. In a later analysis, DRB1 alleles had the most associated TCRs; HLA-C alleles the fewest. In a later analysis, at a false discovery rate of 0.05, under 20,000 TCR beta sequences were associated with HLA alleles.

Comment on this clone: The antigen is undetermined.

This PCR relied on a set of 60 Vbeta primers and 13 Jbeta primers. TCRdb's copy holds only in-frame clones and misses some; the assay was immunoSEQ multiplex PCR. Among around 160,000 clones listed, 75% to 80% were seen once. The CDR3 extends over 16 amino acids. With 2 bases clipped from V and 2 bases from J, the junction kept 6 bases outside the gene matches. Germline loops: CDR1 SGHTA, CDR2 FQGNSA. The sequence was collected from a man aged 45 to 65 in good health and CMV-seropositive. The chain couples TRBV7-2 to TRBJ1-5; 7 bases align to TRBD1. The source material was PBMCs. CDR3 DNA sequence: TGTGCCAGCAGCTTAAGAGGGGGCGCGGGCAATCAGCCCCAGCATTTT. This translates into CASSLRGGAGNQPQHF.